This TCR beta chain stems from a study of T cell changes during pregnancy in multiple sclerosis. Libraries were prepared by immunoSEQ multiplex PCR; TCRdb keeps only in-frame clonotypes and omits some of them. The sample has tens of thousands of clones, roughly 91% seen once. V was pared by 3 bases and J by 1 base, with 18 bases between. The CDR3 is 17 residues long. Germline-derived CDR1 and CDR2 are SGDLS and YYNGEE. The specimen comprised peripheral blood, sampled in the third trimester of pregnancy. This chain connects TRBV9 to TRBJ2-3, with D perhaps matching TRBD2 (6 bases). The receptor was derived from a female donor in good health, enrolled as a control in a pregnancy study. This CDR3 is CASSAGLGPSGTDTQYF. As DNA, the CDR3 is TGTGCCAGCAGCGCGGGCTTGGGTCCTAGCGGCACAGATACGCAGTATTTT.